This T cell receptor beta chain was obtained from a study of CD8 T cells in ankylosing spondylitis. TCRdb reprocessed the 5' RACE reads with MiXCR, giving one entry per CDR3 protein. The sample lists over 130,000 distinct CDR3 sequences, under 45% occurring once. General study findings and limits: Reportedly, disease-linked clones are significantly enriched in ankylosing spondylitis patients' matched synovial fluid. A motif in TCR beta, a set of about eight highly homologous variants, appeared characteristic of ankylosing spondylitis blood.

Comments on this clonotype: Antigen specificity is unknown.

The CDR3 has 13 residues. V was shortened by 0 bases and J by 7 bases, with 9 bases between the two germline ends. The germline gives CDR1 LNHNV, CDR2 YYDKDF (reference sequence). The gene calls are TRBV15 and TRBJ1-1; no reliable D call. Sequenced material: synovial fluid, either unsorted or a sorted T cell fraction (not recorded which). The source of this sequence is a male donor with ankylosing spondylitis. CDR3 in amino acids: CATSRDFNGEAFF. CDR3 nucleotide sequence: TGTGCCACCAGCAGAGATTTTAATGGTGAAGCTTTCTTT. Variable domain in full (rest from reference TRBV15 and TRBJ1-1): DAMVIQNPRYQVTQFGKPVTLSCSQTLNHNVMYWYQQKSSQAPKLLFHYYDKDFNNEADTPDNFQSRRPNTSFCFLDIRSPGLGDTAMYLCATSRDFNGEAFFGQGTRLTVV.